What follows are 2 T cell receptor beta chains derived from one specimen sequenced in a study of shared clonotypes between healthy human individuals. Clones were read by immunoSEQ multiplex PCR, and TCRdb kept only the in-frame ones, dropping some. Among approximately 500,000 clones listed, about three quarters were seen once. Material: PBMCs. Receptors were obtained from a woman in her forties in good health. Some clones in this sample may be carry-over from other donors' samples.

V gene TRBV18 combines with J gene TRBJ1-2, with D uncertain. The germline gives CDR1 KGHSH, CDR2 LQKENI. The CDR3 extends over 15 amino acids. Between the trimmed V and J ends, which lost 0 bases and 8 bases, there was a span of 16 bases. The CDR3 reads CASSPPTGPESGYTF. The CDR3 coding sequence is TGTGCCAGCTCACCACCGACGGGTCCGGAGAGCGGCTACACCTTC.

In DNA, the CDR3 is TGTGCCAGCTCACCAGGGGGGGATTACGAGCAGTACTTC. Translated, it gives CASSPGGDYEQYF. The rearrangement links TRBV18 to TRBJ2-7, with 7 bases identical to TRBD2. The germline gives CDR1 KGHSH, CDR2 LQKENI. Losses at the gene ends were 2 bases for V and 4 bases for J; bases not matched to a gene: 2. The length of the CDR3 is 13 residues.